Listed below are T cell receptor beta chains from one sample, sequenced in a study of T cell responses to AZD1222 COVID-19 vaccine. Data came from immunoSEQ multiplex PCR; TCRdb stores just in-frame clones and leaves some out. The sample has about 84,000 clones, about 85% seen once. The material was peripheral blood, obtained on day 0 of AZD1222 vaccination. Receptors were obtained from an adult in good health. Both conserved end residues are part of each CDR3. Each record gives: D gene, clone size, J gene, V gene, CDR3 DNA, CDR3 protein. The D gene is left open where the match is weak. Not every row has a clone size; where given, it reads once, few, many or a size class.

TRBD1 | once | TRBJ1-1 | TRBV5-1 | TGCGCCAGCAGGACTCCAGGGGGGGATGGCACTGAAGCTTTCTTT | CASRTPGGDGTEAFF
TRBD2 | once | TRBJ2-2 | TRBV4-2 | TGTGCCAGCAGCCAAGTCGGACTAGCGGGAGGGCCGGGTACCGGGGAGCTGTTTTTT | CASSQVGLAGGPGTGELFF
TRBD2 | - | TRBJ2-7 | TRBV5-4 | TGTGCCAGCAGCACCGGGGGGGTGGGGCTAGCGGGAGACGAGCAGTACTTC | CASSTGGVGLAGDEQYF
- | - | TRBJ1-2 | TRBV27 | TGTGCCAGCAGTTTAGGAGGGTCTGGCTACACCTTC | CASSLGGSGYTF
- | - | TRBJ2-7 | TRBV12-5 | TGTGCTAGTGGTACCCAAGCCGAGCAGTACTTC | CASGTQAEQYF
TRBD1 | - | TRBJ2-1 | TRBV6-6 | TGTGCCAGCAGTTATTCCCGTGGGACAGCCAATGAGCAGTTCTTC | CASSYSRGTANEQFF
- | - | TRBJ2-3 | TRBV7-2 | TGTGCCAGCAGCGAGGACTATTCCCACACAGATACGCAGTATTTT | CASSEDYSHTDTQYF
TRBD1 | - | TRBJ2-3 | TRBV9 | TGTGCCAGCAGCGCGGGACAGGGGTCGGCAGATACGCAGTATTTT | CASSAGQGSADTQYF
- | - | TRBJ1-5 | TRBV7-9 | TGTGCCAGCAGCAAACACGGTTTGAGTCAGCCCCAGCATTTT | CASSKHGLSQPQHF
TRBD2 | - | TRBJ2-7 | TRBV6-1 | TGTGCCAGCAGTGTAACCCCGGGACTATTATACACCCTTCCCTACGAGCAGTACTTC | CASSVTPGLLYTLPYEQYF
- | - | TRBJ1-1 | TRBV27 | TGTGCCAGCAGGTGGGGGGGCGCGAACACTGAAGCTTTCTTT | CASRWGGANTEAFF
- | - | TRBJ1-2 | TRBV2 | TGTGCCAGCAGTGCCGGGACTGACTATGGCTACACCTTC | CASSAGTDYGYTF
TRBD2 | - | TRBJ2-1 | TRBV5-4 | TGTGCCAGCAGCCCGGGACTAGCGGGAGGAGGGTCCTACAATGAGCAGTTCTTC | CASSPGLAGGGSYNEQFF
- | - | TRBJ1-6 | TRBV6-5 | TGTGCCAGCATCATACCGGGACAAAATAATTCACCCCTCCACTTT | CASIIPGQNNSPLHF
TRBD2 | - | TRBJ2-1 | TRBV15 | TGTGCCACCAGCAGAGATAAGGGACTAGCGGGAGGTCGTAATGAGCAGTTCTTC | CATSRDKGLAGGRNEQFF
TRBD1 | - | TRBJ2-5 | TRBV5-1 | TGCGCCAGCAAAATACAGGGGGCTCTTGAGGGGGAGACCCAGTACTTC | CASKIQGALEGETQYF
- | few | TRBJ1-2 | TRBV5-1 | TGCGCCAGCAGCTTACAGGGAAATGGCTACACCTTC | CASSLQGNGYTF